This TCR beta chain appears in the sequencing data of a study of Graves' ophthalmopathy and Graves' hyperthyroidism. General study results and limits: Among thyroid clonotypes expanded above 0.001 frequency, most also appeared in blood.

This clonotype was seen more than once but under ten times. Its cognate antigen is unknown. Other autoimmune diseases, uncontrolled infections, pregnancy or lactation excluded patients from enrollment. TCR beta CDR3 amplification used RNA transcripts. HTBI-primed first-round RT-PCR preceded second-round multiplex PCR. TCRdb reanalysed the multiplex PCR reads using MiXCR and keeps one entry per CDR3 protein. The top ten clones hold approximately 4.1% of a sample with a few hundred thousand distinct CDR3 sequences, roughly 40% of them seen once. The germline gives CDR1 LNHDA, CDR2 SQIVND (reference sequence). CDR3 length: 12 amino acids. V was pared by 1 base and J by 6 bases, with 4 bases between.

Sequencing was carried out using peripheral blood or thyroid tissue (not recorded which). This clonotype was obtained from an adult man with Graves' hyperthyroidism. The chain is built from TRBV19 and TRBJ1-5; D ambiguous. As DNA, the CDR3 is TGTGCCAGTAGTATAGGGGCTCAGCCCCAGCATTTT. Amino acids: CASSIGAQPQHF.